Shown below are 30 T cell receptor beta chains from a single sample sequenced in a study of T-cell reconstitution after alpha-beta-depleted transplantation in children. Library preparation (for TCRbeta) was performed with unique molecular identifiers. Each CDR3 protein is one row after TCRdb ran MiXCR on the PCR reads. In the table there are hundreds of thousands of distinct CDR3 sequences, around a third of which are singletons. This material consisted of PBMCs from the stem cell graft donor, taken from the stem cell graft. The receptors stem from a human donor who donated a stem cell graft to a child with aplastic anemia.

This chain links TRBV20-1 with TRBJ2-1, with TRBD2 matching over 10 bases. V shed 4 bases and J 9 bases; nucleotides not matched to a gene: 12. Germline values: CDR1 DFQATT, CDR2 SNEGSKA (reference sequence). This CDR3 region has 15 residues. The CDR3 is CSATRTLSGRGEQFF. DNA for the CDR3: TGCAGTGCTACCCGAACATTAAGCGGGAGGGGTGAGCAGTTCTTC.

The V gene is TRBV15, the J gene TRBJ1-1, with no clear D. Germline loops: CDR1 LNHNV, CDR2 YYDKDF (reference sequence). CDR3 length equals 13 residues. Trimming removed 0 bases at V and 3 bases at J, with 5 bases between. CDR3 nucleotide sequence: TGTGCCACCAGCAGAGATGCGTACACTGAAGCTTTCTTT. Its protein is CATSRDAYTEAFF.

This clonotype was counted between two and nine times. The genes are TRBV6-5 and TRBJ2-7, with 7 bases fitting TRBD1. Germline V gene data show CDR1 as MNHEY and CDR2 as SVGAGI. Trimming cost V 2 bases and J 0 bases; bases outside gene matches: 1. The CDR3 runs to 14 residues. CDR3 region: CASSYDRDSYEQYF. DNA for the CDR3: TGTGCCAGCAGTTACGACAGGGACTCCTACGAGCAGTACTTC.

This chain joins TRBV5-5 and TRBJ1-2; tentative D call: TRBD1 (5 bases). This CDR3 is 17 amino acids long. V lost 4 bases and J lost 5, with 24 bases in between. Germline lookup yields CDR1 SGHKS and CDR2 YYEKEE (reference sequence). CDR3 DNA sequence: TGTGCCAGCAGCCCGTCGGGTGCGAGGGGAGACGTTTATGGCTACACCTTC. It encodes CASSPSGARGDVYGYTF.

The rearrangement uses TRBV28 and TRBJ1-5; D is perhaps TRBD1 (6 bases). The germline gives CDR1 MDHEN, CDR2 SYDVKM. CDR3 length: 16 residues. V lost 4 bases to trimming and J lost 2 bases, with 15 bases between them. The DNA for the CDR3 is TGTGCCAGCAGTTCTCCGCAGGGGATTGGCAATCAGCCCCAGCATTTT. Translation: CASSSPQGIGNQPQHF.

This clonotype was seen a handful of times. The chain is built from TRBV12-3 or TRBV12-4 and TRBJ2-7; the D gene is possibly TRBD1 (6 bases). This CDR3 is built from 14 residues. V lost 7 bases to trimming and J lost 3 bases, with 16 bases between them. The CDR3 here is CASTVTGPNYEQYF. CDR3 nucleotide sequence: TGTGCCAGCACCGTGACAGGACCAAACTACGAGCAGTACTTC.

This clonotype appeared a few times. This sequence joins TRBV12-3 or TRBV12-4 and TRBJ1-5; 8 bases line up with TRBD1. CDR3 length: 13 residues. Trimming took 4 bases from V and 7 from J; bases not matched to a gene: 3. The CDR3 loop reads CASSSNRGQPQHF. As DNA, the CDR3 is TGTGCCAGCAGTTCAAACAGGGGGCAGCCCCAGCATTTT.

The rearrangement joins TRBV29-1 to TRBJ1-2; 7 bases are a match to TRBD1. CDR1 is SQVTM and CDR2 is ANQGSEA in the germline V gene. The V segment lost 1 base and the J segment 1 base; nucleotides outside the gene matches: 0. The CDR3 covers 13 residues. Here the CDR3 reads CSVEGDSNYGYTF. The CDR3 DNA is TGCAGCGTTGAAGGGGACAGTAACTATGGCTACACCTTC.

This rearrangement joins TRBV5-1 to TRBJ2-5; a weak D match, TRBD1 (5 bases). The CDR3 extends over 15 amino acids. Between the trimmed V and J ends, which lost 0 bases and 4 bases, there was a span of 13 bases. Germline V gives CDR1 SGHRS, CDR2 YFSETQ. Written as DNA, the CDR3 is TGCGCCAGCAGCTTGGAACAGGCAGTGATAGAGACCCAGTACTTC. It codes for CASSLEQAVIETQYF.

Here the CDR3 DNA reads TGTGCCAGCAGACAACAGGGGGGTCAGCCCCAGCATTTT. Translating it yields CASRQQGGQPQHF. The chain recombines TRBV6-6 with TRBJ1-5; TRBD1 agrees at 8 bases. Germline V lookup: CDR1 MNHNY, CDR2 SVGAGI (reference sequence). Unmatched junction bases numbered 4, after V lost 6 bases and J lost 6 bases. This CDR3 spans 13 amino acids.

The chain uses TRBV19 and TRBJ2-3; possibly TRBD2 for D (5 bases). There are 18 residues in the CDR3. The V and J ends lost 3 bases and 2 bases respectively, with 21 bases between them. CDR1 and CDR2 (germline): LNHDA, SQIVND (reference sequence). This CDR3 reads CASSIRWEAAPNTDTQYF. Written as DNA, the CDR3 is TGTGCCAGTAGTATTCGTTGGGAAGCGGCCCCGAACACAGATACGCAGTATTTT.

This clonotype came up a few times. V is TRBV6-2 or TRBV6-3 and J is TRBJ2-2, with TRBD1 as a possible D gene (5 bases). Germline CDR1 MNHEY, CDR2 SVGEGT. This CDR3 comprises 16 residues. The ends were cut back, 6 bases at V and 0 bases at J, with 14 bases in the middle. CDR3 protein: CASSLRVTTNTGELFF. In DNA, the CDR3 is TGTGCCAGCAGCCTCAGGGTCACGACGAACACCGGGGAGCTGTTTTTT.

Only a few counts were recorded for this clonotype. The chain combines TRBV6-2 or TRBV6-3 with TRBJ2-7, with 8 bases matching TRBD1. The CDR3 runs 16 residues. Germline CDR1 is MNHEY and CDR2 is SVGEGT. Unmatched junction bases numbered 7, after V lost 0 bases and J lost 3 bases. As DNA, the CDR3 is TGTGCCAGCAGTTACTCAACCGAGACAGGGGACTACGAGCAGTACTTC. Translation gives CASSYSTETGDYEQYF.

The chain combines TRBV12-3 or TRBV12-4 with TRBJ2-2; D ambiguous. V was trimmed by 3 bases and J by 6 bases, leaving 20 bases between them. There are 17 residues in the CDR3. CDR3 bases: TGTGCCAGCAGTTTTAAGAGCGAAGGAGTAGGTTCCGGGGAGCTGTTTTTT. This translates into CASSFKSEGVGSGELFF.

The chain has TRBV5-4 and TRBJ1-5; 9 nucleotides line up with TRBD1. Germline V gene lookup returns CDR1 SGHNT and CDR2 YYREEE (reference sequence). This CDR3 contains 15 residues. V shed 4 bases, J shed 1 base, and the junction held 3 bases outside the gene matches. Here the CDR3 reads CASSTGTGSNQPQHF. CDR3 nucleotide sequence: TGTGCCAGCAGCACCGGGACAGGGAGCAATCAGCCCCAGCATTTT. Filled out from reference TRBV5-4 and TRBJ1-5, the complete variable domain reads ETGVTQSPTHLIKTRGQQVTLRCSSQSGHNTVSWYQQALGQGPQFIFQYYREEENGRGNFPPRFSGLQFPNYSSELNVNALELDDSALYLCASSTGTGSNQPQHFGDGTRLSIL.

This chain uses TRBV12-3 or TRBV12-4 with TRBJ2-5; 7 nucleotides match TRBD1. The CDR3 runs 14 residues. The J segment lost 1 base and the V segment lost 7 bases, leaving 6 bases of the junction unmatched. The chain's CDR3 is CASTPTGAQETQYF. CDR3 DNA: TGTGCCAGCACCCCTACAGGGGCCCAAGAGACCCAGTACTTC.

The chain combines TRBV27 with TRBJ2-7; 11 bases are shared with TRBD1. Germline values: CDR1 MNHEY, CDR2 SMNVEV (reference sequence). This CDR3 is built from 14 residues. V dropped 5 bases and J dropped 5; count of bases not matched to a gene: 5. This CDR3 reads CASSGTGGVHEQYF. The DNA of the CDR3 is TGTGCCAGCAGTGGGACAGGGGGGGTCCACGAGCAGTACTTC.

This clonotype was detected only a few times. V usage is TRBV7-8 and J usage is TRBJ2-6; 10 bases fit TRBD1. CDR1 and CDR2 from the germline V gene are SGHVS and FQNEAQ. The CDR3 loop spans 17 amino acids. V shed 6 bases and J 2 bases; nucleotides not matched to a gene: 7. The chain's CDR3 is CASRSTGGKAGANVLTF. The CDR3 coding sequence is TGTGCCAGCAGATCGACAGGGGGCAAGGCTGGGGCCAACGTCCTGACTTTC.

In nucleotides, the CDR3 is TGCAGTGCTAGACCCGGATGGACAGTCAGCTCTGGAAACACCATATATTTT. Encoded protein: CSARPGWTVSSGNTIYF. The V and J genes are TRBV20-1 and TRBJ1-3; D possibly corresponds to TRBD1 (6 bases). Trimming stripped 2 bases from V and 0 bases from J, with 17 bases between. Germline assignment: CDR1 DFQATT and CDR2 SNEGSKA (reference sequence). CDR3 length: 17 amino acids.

This CDR3 is CASSSRVSNTEAFF. CDR3 sequence (DNA): TGTGCCAGCAGCAGTCGCGTATCAAACACTGAAGCTTTCTTT. The rearrangement links TRBV7-9 to TRBJ1-1; D is ambiguous. Germline CDR1 SEHNR, CDR2 FQNEAQ (reference sequence). V lost 5 bases and J 2 bases, leaving 12 bases between the germline ends. The CDR3 sequence is 14 residues long. The full variable domain, with the rest looked up from reference TRBV7-9 and TRBJ1-1, is DTGVSQNPRHKITKRGQNVTFRCDPISEHNRLYWYRQTLGQGPEFLTYFQNEAQLEKSRLLSDRFSAERPKGSFSTLEIQRTEQGDSAMYLCASSSRVSNTEAFFGQGTRLTVV.

V is TRBV3-1 and J is TRBJ2-2; D gene unclear. Germline-derived CDR1 and CDR2 are LGHDT and YNNKEL (reference sequence). V lost 2 bases to trimming and J lost 2 bases, with 6 bases between them. The CDR3 length is 14 residues. The CDR3 DNA follows: TGTGCCAGCAGCCAAACTATTAACACCGGGGAGCTGTTTTTT. It translates to CASSQTINTGELFF.

This clonotype has only one observation. The chain links TRBV6-2 or TRBV6-3 to TRBJ2-1; tentatively, D is TRBD1 or TRBD2 (5 bases each). Trimming pared 4 bases from V and 7 bases from J, leaving 20 bases between. Germline V gene sequence: CDR1 MNHEY, CDR2 SVGEGT. This CDR3 has 16 residues. Written as DNA, the CDR3 is TGTGCCAGCAGTTTTTTAGGGGTGCTAGCACAAAATGAGCAGTTCTTC. This sequence encodes CASSFLGVLAQNEQFF.

The chain carries TRBV29-1 and TRBJ1-1, with 7 bases that match TRBD1. Germline CDR1 SQVTM, CDR2 ANQGSEA. Germline trimming cut 8 bases from V and 4 bases from J; bases unmatched to any gene: 7. CDR3 size: 12 residues. DNA for the CDR3: TGCAGCTTACAGGGGAGGGGCACTGAAGCTTTCTTT. It yields the protein CSLQGRGTEAFF. Based on the CDR3 plus reference TRBV29-1 and TRBJ1-1, the full variable domain is SAVISQKPSRDICQRGTSLTIQCQVDSQVTMMFWYRQQPGQSLTLIATANQGSEATYESGFVIDKFPISRPNLTFSTLTVSNMSPEDSSIYLCSLQGRGTEAFFGQGTRLTVV.

The chain links TRBV7-8 to TRBJ1-5; 7 positions agree with TRBD1. The junction had 3 bases not matched to a gene; V was cut back by 1 base and J by 0 bases. Per the germline V gene, CDR1 is SGHVS and CDR2 is FQNEAQ. This CDR3 has 16 residues. In nucleotides, the CDR3 is TGTGCCAGCAGCTTAGGTAACAGGGGTAGCAATCAGCCCCAGCATTTT. As protein: CASSLGNRGSNQPQHF.

The chain employs TRBV29-1 and TRBJ1-2; no definite D call. The V gene's germline CDR1 is SQVTM and CDR2 ANQGSEA. This CDR3 has 13 residues. V was trimmed by 7 bases and J by 8 bases, leaving 20 bases between them. The CDR3 nucleotides are TGCAGCGCCCTGAGAGCGGCGGACGCGGGCTACACCTTC. It translates to CSALRAADAGYTF. Using reference TRBV29-1 and TRBJ1-2 for the parts outside the CDR3, the full variable domain is SAVISQKPSRDICQRGTSLTIQCQVDSQVTMMFWYRQQPGQSLTLIATANQGSEATYESGFVIDKFPISRPNLTFSTLTVSNMSPEDSSIYLCSALRAADAGYTFGSGTRLTVV.

The chain combines TRBV18 with TRBJ1-2; possibly TRBD1 for D (5 bases). The CDR3 is made up of 15 amino acids. Germline CDR1 reads KGHSH; CDR2 reads LQKENI. V was cut by 3 bases and J by 4 bases, with 15 bases left in between. DNA for the CDR3: TGTGCCAGCTCACCCCCTTCAGGGACGTTCTATGGCTACACCTTC. It specifies CASSPPSGTFYGYTF. The whole variable domain, filled in from reference TRBV18 and TRBJ1-2, reads NAGVMQNPRHLVRRRGQEARLRCSPMKGHSHVYWYRQLPEEGLKFMVYLQKENIIDESGMPKERFSAEFPKEGPSILRIQQVVRGDSAAYFCASSPPSGTFYGYTFGSGTRLTVV.

The genes are TRBV4-3 and TRBJ1-1; no clear D gene. V gave up 2 bases and J gave up 3 bases, with 19 bases separating them. This CDR3 is 17 amino acids long. The germline gives CDR1 LGHNA, CDR2 YSLEER. For the CDR3, the DNA is TGCGCCAGCAGCCAACAAGTTTCGAGGGAATGGGACACTGAAGCTTTCTTT. Translated, it gives CASSQQVSREWDTEAFF.

V and J are TRBV12-3 or TRBV12-4 and TRBJ2-1; 11 positions agree with TRBD1. The length of the CDR3 is 16 residues. J gave up 5 bases and V 6 bases, and 9 bases lay outside the gene matches. CDR3 sequence (DNA): TGTGCCAGCAGGGAACCGAGGACAGGGGGCAACAATGAGCAGTTCTTC. Translation: CASREPRTGGNNEQFF.

This chain links TRBV29-1 with TRBJ1-1; D not resolved. The germline gives CDR1 SQVTM, CDR2 ANQGSEA. V was cut by 7 bases and J by 1 base, with 10 bases left in between. CDR3 size: 12 residues. The chain's CDR3 is CSAIDRNTEAFF. DNA of the CDR3: TGCAGCGCCATCGATAGGAACACTGAAGCTTTCTTT.

DNA of the CDR3: TGTGCCAGCAGTACCTCCGGATGGGGGGCCTCTGAAGCTTTCTTT. The encoded protein is CASSTSGWGASEAFF. The rearrangement uses TRBV6-1 and TRBJ1-1; weak D call: TRBD1 (6 bases). The CDR3 is 15 residues long. The germline V and J ends were trimmed by 5 bases and 6 bases, with 19 bases remaining between them. The V gene's germline CDR1 is MNHNS and CDR2 SASEGT.